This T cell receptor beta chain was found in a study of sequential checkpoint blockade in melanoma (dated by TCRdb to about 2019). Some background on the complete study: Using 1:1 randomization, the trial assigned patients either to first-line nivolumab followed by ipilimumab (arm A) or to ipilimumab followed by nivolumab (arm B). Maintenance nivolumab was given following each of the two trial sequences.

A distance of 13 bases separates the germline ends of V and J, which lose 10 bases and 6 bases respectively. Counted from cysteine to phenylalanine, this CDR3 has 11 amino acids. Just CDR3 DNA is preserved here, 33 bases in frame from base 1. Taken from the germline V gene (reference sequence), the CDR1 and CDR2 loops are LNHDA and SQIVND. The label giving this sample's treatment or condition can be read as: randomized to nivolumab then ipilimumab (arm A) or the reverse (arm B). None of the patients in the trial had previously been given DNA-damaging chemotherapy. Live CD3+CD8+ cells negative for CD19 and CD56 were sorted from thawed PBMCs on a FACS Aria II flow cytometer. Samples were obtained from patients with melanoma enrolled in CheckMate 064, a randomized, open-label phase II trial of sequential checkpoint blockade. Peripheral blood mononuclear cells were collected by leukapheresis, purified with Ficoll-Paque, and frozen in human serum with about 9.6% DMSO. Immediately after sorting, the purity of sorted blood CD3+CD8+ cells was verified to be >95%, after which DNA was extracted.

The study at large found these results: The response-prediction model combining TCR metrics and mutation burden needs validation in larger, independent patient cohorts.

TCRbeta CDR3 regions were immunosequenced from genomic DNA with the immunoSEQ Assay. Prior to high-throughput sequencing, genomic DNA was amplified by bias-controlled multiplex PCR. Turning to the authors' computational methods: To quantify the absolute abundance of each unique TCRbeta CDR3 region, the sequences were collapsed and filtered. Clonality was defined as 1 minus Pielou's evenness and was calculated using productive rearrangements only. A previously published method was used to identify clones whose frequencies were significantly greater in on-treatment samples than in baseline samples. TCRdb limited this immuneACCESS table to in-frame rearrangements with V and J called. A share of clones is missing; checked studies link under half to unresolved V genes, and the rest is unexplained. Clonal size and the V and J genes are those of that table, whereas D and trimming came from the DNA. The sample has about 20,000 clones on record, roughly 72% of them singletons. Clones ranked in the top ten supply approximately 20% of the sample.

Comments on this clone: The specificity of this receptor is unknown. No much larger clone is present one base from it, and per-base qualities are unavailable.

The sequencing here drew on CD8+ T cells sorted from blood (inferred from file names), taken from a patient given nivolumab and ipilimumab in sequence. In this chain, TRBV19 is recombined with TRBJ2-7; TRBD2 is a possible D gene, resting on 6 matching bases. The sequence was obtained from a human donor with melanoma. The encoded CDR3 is CATRFGGEQYF. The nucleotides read TGTGCCACTCGCTTCGGGGGCGAGCAGTACTTC.